The T cell receptor beta chain described here comes from a study of cytomegalovirus exposure and HLA in healthy donors. Study observations and caveats: Reports showed the classifier diagnosing cytomegalovirus status with high specificity and sensitivity. Later on, an analysis showed TCR association rates differing by HLA locus, with DRB1 the most and HLA-C the fewest. Accurate HLA-A and HLA-B prediction from TCR beta sequences was reported for most subjects.

About this clone: As yet, its antigen is unknown.

The PCR made use of 60 Vbeta and 13 Jbeta primers. Using immunoSEQ multiplex PCR, the repertoire was profiled, and TCRdb retains in-frame clones only, with some absent. This sample has 140,000 or so clones, with 75% to 90% found just once. The sample was PBMCs. The sequence was collected from a female donor in good health and CMV-seronegative.

CDR3 sequence: CSVEATGANVLTF. DNA for the CDR3: TGCAGCGTTGAAGCCACTGGGGCCAACGTCCTGACTTTC. The J gene is TRBJ2-6, the V gene TRBV29-1; D remains ambiguous. Germline values: CDR1 SQVTM, CDR2 ANQGSEA. The V end was cut by 1 base, the J end by 2 bases, with 3 bases between. CDR3 size: 13 residues.